The subject of this entry is one TCR beta chain. Its matching antigen is unknown. Trimming took 10 bases from V and 2 from J, leaving 19 bases between them. Germline CDR1 and CDR2: LGHDT and YNNKEL (reference sequence). The CDR3 is made up of 15 amino acids. This record comes from a study of identical twins. Study findings and constraints: A lower insertion count was a feature of abundant cord blood beta clonotypes, with no such feature in memory repertoires.

Template switching introduced a universal primer site, and the cDNA bore unique molecular identifiers. In TCRdb, the 5' RACE reads were re-called with MiXCR into one record per CDR3 protein. The sample has approximately 620,000 distinct CDR3 sequences; over 8.5% are singletons. The same specimen was also included in a second study, on yellow fever vaccine responses in identical twins.

The clonotype originates from a woman younger than 30 in good health. Specimen: PBMCs. The chain couples TRBV3-1 to TRBJ2-3; D is perhaps TRBD2 (6 bases). The CDR3: CATSQVGGTTDTQYF. The CDR3 bases are TGTGCCACCTCCCAAGTCGGAGGGACCACAGATACGCAGTATTTT.